What follows is one T cell receptor (beta chain) and its context. Its antigen remains unknown. This CDR3 is built from 13 residues. Germline loops: CDR1 SNHLY, CDR2 FYNNEI. Trimming pared 7 bases from V and 7 bases from J, leaving 13 bases between. The sample belongs to a study of vaccination effects on CD4 cells after COVID-19. The assay was immunoSEQ multiplex PCR, and TCRdb's table has in-frame clones only and misses some. The sample carries tens of thousands of clones, 75% to 80% recorded once. Culturing for 10 to 11 days preceded CD4+ T cell isolation. The sample in question was CD4+ T cells from PBMCs cultured without peptide, obtained before COVID-19 vaccination. The clonotype comes from a human donor who had a prior SARS-CoV-2 infection. The V call is TRBV2, the J call TRBJ1-4; D not certain. The CDR3 coding sequence is TGTGCCAGCACGGGCGATTGGGGTGAAAAACTGTTTTTT. Protein sequence: CASTGDWGEKLFF.